The 18 T cell receptor beta chains reported below all come from one sample, sequenced in a study of T cell responses to AZD1222 COVID-19 vaccine. The method was immunoSEQ multiplex PCR; TCRdb's version includes in-frame clones alone and lacks a portion of them. The sample lists roughly 100,000 clones, around 90% occurring once. Source: peripheral blood, taken 28 days after the second AZD1222 dose. These receptors were collected from an adult who received the AZD1222 COVID-19 vaccine.

The genes are TRBV14 and TRBJ1-2, with a tentative D call TRBD1 (5 bases). Trimming stripped 1 base from V and 8 bases from J, with 14 bases between. CDR1 SGHDN and CDR2 FVKESK come from the germline V gene. The CDR3 runs to 14 residues. The CDR3 reads CASSQGPGGRGYTF. Here the CDR3 DNA reads TGTGCCAGCAGCCAAGGTCCCGGGGGTCGGGGCTACACCTTC.

V usage is TRBV21-1 and J usage is TRBJ2-7. TRBV21-1 is a recognized pseudogene. The CDR3 extends over 13 amino acids. The CDR3 bases are TGTGCCAGCATTAGGGAAGGTGCCTACGAGCAGTACTTC. This codes for CASIREGAYEQYF.

V gene TRBV7-9 combines with J gene TRBJ1-1; D is unresolved. V was trimmed by 4 bases and J by 11 bases, leaving 11 bases between them. The length of the CDR3 is 11 residues. Germline V CDR1 and CDR2: SEHNR, FQNEAQ (reference sequence). Written as DNA, the CDR3 is TGTGCCAGCAGCTCCCCCCCCGGGGCTTTCTTT. The encoded protein is CASSSPPGAFF. The full variable domain, in which reference TRBV7-9 and TRBJ1-1 provide the parts outside the CDR3, is DTGVSQNPRHKITKRGQNVTFRCDPISEHNRLYWYRQTLGQGPEFLTYFQNEAQLEKSRLLSDRFSAERPKGSFSTLEIQRTEQGDSAMYLCASSSPPGAFFGQGTRLTVV.

V and J are TRBV6-5 and TRBJ2-1; D not certain. In germline, CDR1 is MNHEY, CDR2 SVGAGI. V was shortened by 6 bases and J by 5 bases, with 11 bases between the two germline ends. The CDR3 runs to 13 residues. The CDR3 sequence is CASRRPGHNEQFF. CDR3 nucleotide sequence: TGTGCCAGCAGGCGCCCGGGCCACAATGAGCAGTTCTTC.

The rearrangement uses TRBV5-8 and TRBJ1-2, with TRBD1 identical over 9 bases. In germline, CDR1 is SGHTS, CDR2 YDEGEE. The CDR3 contains 13 residues. V lost 5 bases and J lost 6; bases outside the gene matches: 5. The CDR3: CASRQGALDGYTF. The CDR3 bases are TGTGCCAGCAGACAGGGGGCGTTGGATGGCTACACCTTC.

This chain links TRBV5-1 with TRBJ2-5; 13 bases line up with TRBD2. Germline assignment: CDR1 SGHRS and CDR2 YFSETQ. The CDR3 is 15 amino acids. V lost 4 bases, J lost 1 base, and 1 base stayed unmatched. The CDR3 loop reads CASSGTSGVQETQYF. The DNA of the CDR3 is TGCGCCAGCAGCGGGACTAGCGGGGTCCAAGAGACCCAGTACTTC.

The rearrangement links TRBV7-9 to TRBJ2-3; D is perhaps TRBD1 or TRBD2 (5 bases each). CDR3 length: 15 residues. V lost 1 base and J lost 2, with 10 bases in between. The germline V gene has CDR1 SEHNR and CDR2 FQNEAQ (reference sequence). The CDR3 DNA is TGTGCCAGCAGCTTAGGGGGCGGGTTCACAGATACGCAGTATTTT. It is translated as CASSLGGGFTDTQYF.

In this sample, this clone turned up a few times. This chain's CDR3 is CASSPPSSGGAHEQFF. CDR3 sequence (DNA): TGTGCCAGCTCACCACCTTCTAGCGGGGGGGCCCATGAGCAGTTCTTC. The chain combines TRBV18 with TRBJ2-1, with TRBD2 identical over 12 bases. In germline, CDR1 is KGHSH, CDR2 LQKENI. This CDR3 region has 16 residues. V was pared by 0 bases and J by 8 bases, with 5 bases of the junction left unmatched.

The chain couples TRBV5-6 to TRBJ2-1; TRBD2 matches at 11 bases. J lost 5 bases, V lost 2 bases, and 6 bases had no gene match. This CDR3 has 16 amino acids. Per the germline V gene, CDR1 is SGHDT and CDR2 is YYEEEE. DNA of the CDR3: TGTGCCAGCAGCTTCCTCACTAGCGGGGGCAACAATGAGCAGTTCTTC. Amino acids: CASSFLTSGGNNEQFF.

The genes are TRBV15 and TRBJ1-4; D possibly corresponds to TRBD1 (5 bases). CDR1 is LNHNV, CDR2 YYDKDF, per germline (reference sequence). Trimming removed 1 base from V and 8 bases from J, with 14 bases in between. CDR3 length: 15 amino acids. In nucleotides, the CDR3 is TGTGCCACCAGCAGAGCTACGGGGGAGGAGGAAAAACTGTTTTTT. Translation gives CATSRATGEEEKLFF. Full variable domain (outside the CDR3, taken from reference TRBV15 and TRBJ1-4): DAMVIQNPRYQVTQFGKPVTLSCSQTLNHNVMYWYQQKSSQAPKLLFHYYDKDFNNEADTPDNFQSRRPNTSFCFLDIRSPGLGDTAMYLCATSRATGEEEKLFFGSGTQLSVL.

This chain uses TRBV7-2 with TRBJ2-3; 7 nucleotides agree with TRBD1. The V gene end was trimmed by 5 bases and the J gene end by 6 bases; junction bases not matched to a gene: 8. Germline lookup yields CDR1 SGHTA and CDR2 FQGNSA. This CDR3 has 14 amino acids. The CDR3 sequence: CASSVGGAGDTQYF. The CDR3, as DNA: TGTGCCAGCAGCGTAGGGGGCGCGGGCGATACGCAGTATTTT.

The count of this clone is one. This chain joins TRBV2 and TRBJ1-1; tentatively, D is TRBD1 (6 bases). This CDR3 spans 14 amino acids. CDR1 SNHLY and CDR2 FYNNEI come from the germline V gene. The ends were cut back, 4 bases at V and 7 bases at J, with 16 bases in the middle. CDR3 coding DNA: TGTGCCAGCAGTGGACTTACAGGGCTACTTGAAGCTTTCTTT. It specifies CASSGLTGLLEAFF.

The CDR3 nucleotides are TGTGCCAGCAAAGTAGGGACAGGAAAGGGATACACCTTC. This encodes CASKVGTGKGYTF. The V call is TRBV12-3 or TRBV12-4, the J call TRBJ1-2; 8 bases match TRBD1. The CDR3 totals 13 residues. V was clipped by 7 bases and J by 11 bases; unmatched bases: 12.

The chain has TRBV7-9 and TRBJ1-2; D possibly corresponds to TRBD1 (5 bases). Germline CDR1 SEHNR, CDR2 FQNEAQ (reference sequence). V was shortened by 6 bases and J by 5 bases, with 19 bases between the two germline ends. The CDR3 runs 15 residues. The DNA for the CDR3 is TGTGCCAGCAGGGCCCAGGGAGGCGCCGGTTATGGCTACACCTTC. It encodes CASRAQGGAGYGYTF.

The V call is TRBV7-3, the J call TRBJ2-7; D is ambiguous. There are 15 residues in the CDR3. Trimming removed 1 base from V and 5 bases from J, with 15 bases in between. Germline assignment: CDR1 SGHTA and CDR2 FQGTGA. CDR3 residues: CASSLSPVPGDEQYF. The CDR3 coding sequence is TGTGCCAGCAGCTTAAGTCCAGTCCCGGGCGACGAGCAGTACTTC.

The genes are TRBV9 and TRBJ2-7, with 11 bases identical to TRBD2. The V gene end was trimmed by 2 bases and the J gene end by 0 bases; junction bases not matched to a gene: 4. This CDR3 has 16 amino acids. Germline loops: CDR1 SGDLS, CDR2 YYNGEE. The CDR3 loop is CASSVATSGGSYEQYF. As DNA, the CDR3 is TGTGCCAGCAGCGTCGCCACTAGCGGGGGCTCCTACGAGCAGTACTTC.

With respect to this clone: One end of the junction is discordant with germline, which a read error may explain. The chain is built from TRBV7-7 and TRBJ2-2; 12 nucleotides line up with TRBD2. Germline assignment: CDR1 SSHAT and CDR2 FNYEAQ (reference sequence). The CDR3 consists of 17 residues. The CDR3 sequence is CASSRRTSGENTGELFF. The DNA of the CDR3 is TGTGCTAGCAGCCGACGGACTAGCGGGGAGAACACCGGGGAGCTGTTTTTT.

The CDR3 nucleotides are TGTGCCAGCAGCTTAGTAAAGGGGACAGGGCTCGAGCAGTACTTC. Translation: CASSLVKGTGLEQYF. The genes are TRBV7-2 and TRBJ2-7, with 9 bases that match TRBD1. The CDR3 totals 15 residues. Germline V gene data show CDR1 as SGHTA and CDR2 as FQGNSA. V shed 1 base and J 6 bases; nucleotides not matched to a gene: 7.